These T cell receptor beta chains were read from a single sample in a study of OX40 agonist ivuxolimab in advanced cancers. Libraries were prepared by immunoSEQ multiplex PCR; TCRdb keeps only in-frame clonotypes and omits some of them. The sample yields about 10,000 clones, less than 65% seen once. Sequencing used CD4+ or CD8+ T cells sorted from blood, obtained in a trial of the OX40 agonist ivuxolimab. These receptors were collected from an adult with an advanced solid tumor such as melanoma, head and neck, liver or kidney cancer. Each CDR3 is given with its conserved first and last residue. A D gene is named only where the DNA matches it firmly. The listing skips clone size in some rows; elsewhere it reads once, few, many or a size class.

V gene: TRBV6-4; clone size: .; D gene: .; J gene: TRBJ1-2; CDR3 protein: CASSDSGPGIRLSGYTF; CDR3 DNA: TGTGCCAGCAGTGACTCCGGACCAGGGATCCGGCTTAGTGGCTACACCTTC
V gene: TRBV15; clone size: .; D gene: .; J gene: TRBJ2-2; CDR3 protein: CATSRDTGLTGELFF; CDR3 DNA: TGTGCCACCAGCAGAGATACTGGGTTGACCGGGGAGCTGTTTTTT
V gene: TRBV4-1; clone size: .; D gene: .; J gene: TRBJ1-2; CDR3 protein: CASSQGRDLGGYTF; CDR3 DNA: TGCGCCAGCAGCCAAGGTCGAGACCTGGGGGGCTACACCTTC
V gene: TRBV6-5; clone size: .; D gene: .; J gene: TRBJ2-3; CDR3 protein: CASSFLDTQYF; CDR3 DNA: TGTGCCAGCAGTTTTCTGGATACGCAGTATTTT
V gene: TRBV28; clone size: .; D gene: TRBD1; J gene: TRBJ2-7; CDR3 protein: CASSQEAGQGIYEQYF; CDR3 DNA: TGTGCCAGCAGCCAAGAGGCCGGACAGGGGATCTACGAGCAGTACTTC
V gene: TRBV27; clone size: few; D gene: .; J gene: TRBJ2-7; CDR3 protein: CASSYGQKYEQYF; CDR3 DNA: TGTGCCAGCAGTTACGGACAGAAGTACGAGCAGTACTTC
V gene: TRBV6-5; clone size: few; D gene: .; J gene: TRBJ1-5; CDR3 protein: CASSYSGSNQPQHF; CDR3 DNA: TGTGCCAGCAGTTACTCTGGTAGCAATCAGCCCCAGCATTTT
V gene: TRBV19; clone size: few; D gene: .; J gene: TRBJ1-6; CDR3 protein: CASSNPQGVNSPLHF; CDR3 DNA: TGTGCCAGTAGTAACCCCCAGGGTGTCAATTCACCCCTCCACTTT
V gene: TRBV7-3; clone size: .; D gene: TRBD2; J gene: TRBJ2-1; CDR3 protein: CASRPSGSANEQFF; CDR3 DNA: TGTGCCAGCAGGCCTAGCGGGAGCGCCAATGAGCAGTTCTTC
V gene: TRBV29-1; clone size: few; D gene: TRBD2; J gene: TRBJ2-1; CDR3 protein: CSAREGGGNEQFF; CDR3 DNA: TGCAGCGCCCGGGAGGGCGGGGGCAATGAGCAGTTCTTC
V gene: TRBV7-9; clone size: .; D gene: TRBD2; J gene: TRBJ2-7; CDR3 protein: CASSPQEAREGSYEQYF; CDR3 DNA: TGTGCCAGCAGCCCCCAAGAGGCGCGGGAGGGATCTTACGAGCAGTACTTC
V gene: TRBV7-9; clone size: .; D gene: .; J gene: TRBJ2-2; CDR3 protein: CASSFPLTANTGELFF; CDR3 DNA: TGTGCCAGCAGCTTTCCTCTGACAGCGAACACCGGGGAGCTGTTTTTT
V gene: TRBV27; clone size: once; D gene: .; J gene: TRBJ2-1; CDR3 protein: CASSPSLSSYNEQFF; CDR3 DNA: TGTGCCAGCAGTCCCTCCCTGAGCTCCTACAATGAGCAGTTCTTC
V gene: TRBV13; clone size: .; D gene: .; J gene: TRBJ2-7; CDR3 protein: CASSSLGSGEQYF; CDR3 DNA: TGTGCCAGCAGCTCGCTCGGAAGCGGCGAGCAGTACTTC
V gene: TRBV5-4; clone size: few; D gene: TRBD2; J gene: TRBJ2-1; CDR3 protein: CASSRSGRVDNEQFF; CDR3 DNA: TGTGCCAGCAGCCGCAGCGGGAGAGTCGACAATGAGCAGTTCTTC